The entry that follows covers one T cell receptor beta chain sequence. This record belongs to a study of T cell responses to AZD1222 COVID-19 vaccine. Libraries were prepared by immunoSEQ multiplex PCR; TCRdb keeps only in-frame clonotypes and omits some of them. This sample carries approximately 120,000 clones, roughly 84% of them seen once, and the ten largest clones take roughly 15%. The ends were cut back, 5 bases at V and 8 bases at J, with 12 bases in the middle. The CDR3 runs to 12 residues. Germline values: CDR1 SGHTA, CDR2 FQGNSA. This specimen consisted of peripheral blood, obtained on day 0 of AZD1222 vaccination. This TCR came from an adult in good health. The chain links TRBV7-2 to TRBJ1-2; D is unresolved. CDR3 nucleotide sequence: TGTGCCAGCAGCCTCAGCTTCGACGGCTACACCTTC. This sequence encodes CASSLSFDGYTF.